Reported below is one TCR beta chain. Its specificity is not known. Trimming removed 4 bases from V and 2 bases from J, with 6 bases in between. CDR1 and CDR2 (germline): KGHDR, SFDVKD. This CDR3 comprises 13 residues. The data belong to a study of T cell responses to AZD1222 COVID-19 vaccine. Assay used: immunoSEQ multiplex PCR; TCRdb lists only in-frame clones, some missing. The data contain approximately 200,000 clones, just over 90% of them singletons. Study outcomes and limitations: When two AZD1222 doses had been given, Spike-specific TCR breadth and depth rose. At baseline, just five to seven AZD1222 recipients tested seropositive. Donor demographics were predominantly white British with a female majority; clonal diversity may be underestimated. Spike-wide vaccine-associated CD4 TCRs dominated at 160-218 and 743-854.

The clonotype comes from an adult who received the AZD1222 COVID-19 vaccine. This chain uses TRBV24-1 with TRBJ2-3; D gene unclear. Material: peripheral blood, obtained 28 days after the second AZD1222 dose. CDR3 sequence (DNA): TGTGCCACCAGTGACGTACACACAGATACGCAGTATTTT. Its translation: CATSDVHTDTQYF.